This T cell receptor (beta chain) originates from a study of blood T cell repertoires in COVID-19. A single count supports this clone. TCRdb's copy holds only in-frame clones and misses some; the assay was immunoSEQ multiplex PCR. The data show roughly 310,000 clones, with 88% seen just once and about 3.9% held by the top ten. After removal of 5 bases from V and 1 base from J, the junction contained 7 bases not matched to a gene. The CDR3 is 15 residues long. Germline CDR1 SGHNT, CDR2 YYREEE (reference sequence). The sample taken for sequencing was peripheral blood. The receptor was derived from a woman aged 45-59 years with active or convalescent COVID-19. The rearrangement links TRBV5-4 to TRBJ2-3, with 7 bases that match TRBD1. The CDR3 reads CASSLDRVGTDTQYF. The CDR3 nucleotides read TGTGCCAGCAGTTTAGACAGGGTGGGCACAGATACGCAGTATTTT.